The 29 T cell receptor beta chains listed next were all sequenced from one sample in a study of blood T cell repertoires in COVID-19. Clones were sequenced by immunoSEQ multiplex PCR, and TCRdb holds only the in-frame ones, with some missing. The top ten clones hold 7% to 10% of a sample with about 180,000 clones, roughly 82% of them seen once. Sequenced: PBMCs or T cells enriched from blood (not recorded which). The receptors derive from a young woman who had recovered from COVID-19.

The chain has TRBV19 and TRBJ1-5, with D possibly matching TRBD1 (5 bases). The germline CDR1 and CDR2 sequences are LNHDA and SQIVND (reference sequence). V lost 6 bases and J lost 0, with 36 bases in between. The CDR3 sequence is 23 residues long. CDR3 bases: TGTGCCAGTAGCCAGGGATTCCTTTTCTCGATTAGCAATGAAGGCCCTAGCAATCAGCCCCAGCATTTT. This codes for CASSQGFLFSISNEGPSNQPQHF.

This chain uses TRBV5-1 with TRBJ2-7, with a weak D call TRBD1 (5 bases). CDR3 size: 15 residues. The V and J ends lost 1 base and 0 bases respectively, with 11 bases between them. The germline CDR1 and CDR2 sequences are SGHRS and YFSETQ. CDR3 loop: CASSLSAGPSYEQYF. The CDR3 coding sequence is TGCGCCAGCAGCTTGTCCGCAGGGCCCTCCTACGAGCAGTACTTC.

The J gene is TRBJ2-5, the V gene TRBV5-6; a possible D gene is TRBD2 (6 bases). Germline V gene sequence: CDR1 SGHDT, CDR2 YYEEEE. The CDR3 covers 14 residues. Trimming stripped 2 bases from V and 2 bases from J, with 10 bases between. The CDR3 DNA is TGTGCCAGCAGCTTTGGGGACTCGCAAGAGACCCAGTACTTC. Translating it yields CASSFGDSQETQYF.

This clone has just a few counts. V usage is TRBV7-9 and J usage is TRBJ2-7, with D uncertain. V gave up 5 bases and J gave up 4 bases, with 9 bases separating them. Germline loops: CDR1 SEHNR, CDR2 FQNEAQ (reference sequence). The CDR3 covers 12 residues. The CDR3 bases are TGTGCCAGCAGCCGAGGAGAATACGAGCAGTACTTC. It translates to CASSRGEYEQYF.

V is TRBV5-6 and J is TRBJ2-6; the D gene is possibly TRBD1 (7 bases). The V end lost 2 bases, the J end lost 0 bases, and 15 bases lay between the germline ends. The CDR3 consists of 18 residues. Per the germline V gene, CDR1 is SGHDT and CDR2 is YYEEEE. CDR3 loop: CASSFLGRGASGANVLTF. In nucleotides, the CDR3 is TGTGCCAGCAGCTTTTTAGGCAGGGGGGCCTCTGGGGCCAACGTCCTGACTTTC.

This rearrangement joins TRBV19 to TRBJ2-2; TRBD1 matches 8 bases. V dropped 7 bases and J dropped 3; count of bases not matched to a gene: 10. Germline CDR1 and CDR2: LNHDA and SQIVND (reference sequence). The CDR3 is 16 residues long. CDR3 nucleotide sequence: TGTGCCAGTACCCAATCAGGGGGCCACGACACCGGGGAGCTGTTTTTT. It yields the protein CASTQSGGHDTGELFF.

This clone was seen only once. As DNA, the CDR3 is TGTGCCAGCAGTTTGGACAGGGGTAATTCACCCCTCCACTTT. Translation: CASSLDRGNSPLHF. This rearrangement joins TRBV28 to TRBJ1-6; 9 bases line up with TRBD1. CDR1 MDHEN and CDR2 SYDVKM come from the germline V gene. CDR3 length: 14 residues. Trimming took 3 bases from V and 6 from J; bases not matched to a gene: 0. Full variable domain (missing parts from reference TRBV28 and TRBJ1-6): DVKVTQSSRYLVKRTGEKVFLECVQDMDHENMFWYRQDPGLGLRLIYFSYDVKMKEKGDIPEGYSVSREKKERFSLILESASTNQTSMYLCASSLDRGNSPLHFGNGTRLTVT.

The rearrangement joins TRBV3-1 (or the pseudogene TRBV3-2) to TRBJ2-3; D not certain. Germline values: CDR1 LGHDT, CDR2 YNNKEL (reference sequence). The length of the CDR3 is 12 residues. Trimming pared 0 bases from V and 6 bases from J, leaving 4 bases between. This chain's CDR3 is CASSQDLDTQYF. In nucleotides, the CDR3 is TGTGCCAGCAGCCAAGATCTCGATACGCAGTATTTT.

The CDR3 loop reads CASSFAGGLNEQYF. In DNA, the CDR3 is TGTGCCAGCAGTTTTGCGGGGGGTCTGAACGAGCAGTACTTC. The chain has TRBV28 and TRBJ2-7, with TRBD2 matching over 8 bases. The trim removed 3 bases at V and 5 bases at J, leaving 6 bases unmatched. The length of the CDR3 is 14 residues. Looked up from germline, CDR1 is MDHEN and CDR2 is SYDVKM. Full variable domain (remainder filled in from reference TRBV28 and TRBJ2-7): DVKVTQSSRYLVKRTGEKVFLECVQDMDHENMFWYRQDPGLGLRLIYFSYDVKMKEKGDIPEGYSVSREKKERFSLILESASTNQTSMYLCASSFAGGLNEQYFGPGTRLTVT.

The V and J genes are TRBV18 and TRBJ2-1, with 10 nucleotides matching TRBD1. The CDR3 consists of 15 residues. CDR1 and CDR2 from the germline V gene are KGHSH and LQKENI. V shed 6 bases and J 4 bases; nucleotides not matched to a gene: 6. This CDR3 is CASSHRDRGYNEQFF. The CDR3 DNA sequence: TGTGCCAGCTCCCACCGGGACAGGGGATACAATGAGCAGTTCTTC.

The chain recombines TRBV5-1 with TRBJ2-5; TRBD2 aligns across 13 bases. The trim removed 3 bases at V and 3 bases at J, leaving 5 bases unmatched. The CDR3 totals 16 residues. In germline, CDR1 is SGHRS, CDR2 YFSETQ. The CDR3 region has the DNA TGCGCCAGCAGCTGGGCCGGGACTAGCGGGAAAGAGACCCAGTACTTC. As protein: CASSWAGTSGKETQYF.

The chain uses TRBV5-1 and TRBJ2-5; D perhaps matches TRBD2 (5 bases). The CDR3 covers 14 residues. The germline gives CDR1 SGHRS, CDR2 YFSETQ. With 0 bases removed from V and 3 bases from J, the gap between germline ends came to 9 bases. The CDR3: CASSLAGGEETQYF. CDR3 nucleotides: TGCGCCAGCAGCTTGGCAGGAGGCGAAGAGACCCAGTACTTC.

This chain uses TRBV7-9 with TRBJ2-5, with TRBD2 identical over 8 bases. J lost 0 bases, V lost 2 bases, and 5 bases had no gene match. CDR1 and CDR2 (germline): SEHNR, FQNEAQ (reference sequence). This CDR3 has 16 amino acids. This CDR3 reads CASSLLASGHQETQYF. The CDR3 nucleotides read TGTGCCAGCAGCTTACTTGCTAGCGGGCACCAAGAGACCCAGTACTTC.

J is TRBJ2-7 and V is TRBV4-2; 9 nucleotides match TRBD1. V dropped 3 bases and J dropped 2; count of bases not matched to a gene: 8. The CDR3 length is 16 residues. Germline CDR1 is LGHNA and CDR2 is YNFKEQ. The CDR3 bases are TGTGCCAGCAGCCAGGACCGGGACAGGGCCACCTACGAGCAGTACTTC. Translated: CASSQDRDRATYEQYF.

This chain connects TRBV19 to TRBJ1-5, with 7 bases matching TRBD1. The germline gives CDR1 LNHDA, CDR2 SQIVND (reference sequence). The length of the CDR3 is 19 residues. V was pared by 1 base and J by 1 base, with 13 bases of the junction left unmatched. The CDR3 DNA reads TGTGCCAGTAGTATAGTCCTTTCCGGGACAGAGCCCAGCAATCAGCCCCAGCATTTT. Translated: CASSIVLSGTEPSNQPQHF.

This clone occurred once. The chain carries TRBV3-1 (or the pseudogene TRBV3-2) and TRBJ2-3; 10 bases align to TRBD1. The germline V gene encodes CDR1 LGHDT and CDR2 YNNKEL (reference sequence). CDR3 length: 14 amino acids. V dropped 3 bases and J dropped 5; count of bases not matched to a gene: 2. The CDR3 DNA follows: TGTGCCAGCAGCCACCGGGACAGGGGAGATACGCAGTATTTT. Translation gives CASSHRDRGDTQYF.

The chain links TRBV5-4 to TRBJ2-7, with 8 bases aligning to TRBD2. Germline CDR1 reads SGHNT; CDR2 reads YYREEE (reference sequence). The J segment lost 7 bases and the V segment lost 0 bases, leaving 3 bases of the junction unmatched. The CDR3 has 13 residues. DNA of the CDR3: TGTGCCAGCAGCTTGGATCCGGGAGGGGAGCAGTACTTC. Its protein is CASSLDPGGEQYF.

This clone was found a few times. The chain uses TRBV5-1 and TRBJ1-1, with 10 positions matching TRBD1. There are 15 residues in the CDR3. Germline-derived CDR1 and CDR2 are SGHRS and YFSETQ. After removal of 4 bases from V and 5 bases from J, the junction contained 8 bases not matched to a gene. CDR3 coding DNA: TGCGCCAGCAGCGCAGACAGGGGGCAAAGGACTGAAGCTTTCTTT. Protein product: CASSADRGQRTEAFF.

Details on this clone: The same CDR3 also results from other DNA sequences found in this sample. This chain joins TRBV5-1 and TRBJ2-5, with 11 bases matching TRBD2. The germline gives CDR1 SGHRS, CDR2 YFSETQ. J gave up 2 bases and V 4 bases, and 4 bases lay outside the gene matches. The CDR3 is 15 residues long. CDR3 DNA: TGCGCCAGCAGCCCCGGGACTAGCGGACAAGAGACCCAGTACTTC. This sequence encodes CASSPGTSGQETQYF.

This chain connects TRBV24-1 to TRBJ2-5; 16 bases align to TRBD2. The J segment lost 6 bases and the V segment lost 2 bases, leaving 14 bases of the junction unmatched. CDR3 length: 20 amino acids. Germline loops: CDR1 KGHDR, CDR2 SFDVKD. The DNA for the CDR3 is TGTGCCACCAGTGATTCCGGGGGCAGGGGACTAGCGGGAGGGGTAAAGACCCAGTACTTC. Protein: CATSDSGGRGLAGGVKTQYF.

In DNA form, the CDR3 reads TGTGCCAGTAGTATATATGGACAGGGGAACACCGGGGAGCTGTTTTTT. Protein product: CASSIYGQGNTGELFF. The rearrangement joins TRBV19 to TRBJ2-2, with 8 bases lining up with TRBD1. V was pared by 2 bases and J by 1 base, with 3 bases of the junction left unmatched. The CDR3 length is 16 residues. CDR1 LNHDA and CDR2 SQIVND come from the germline V gene (reference sequence). Complete variable domain (other parts from reference TRBV19 and TRBJ2-2): DGGITQSPKYLFRKEGQNVTLSCEQNLNHDAMYWYRQDPGQGLRLIYYSQIVNDFQKGDIAEGYSVSREKKESFPLTVTSAQKNPTAFYLCASSIYGQGNTGELFFGEGSRLTVL.

This sequence joins TRBV28 and TRBJ1-1; D is unclear. CDR1 is MDHEN and CDR2 is SYDVKM in the germline V gene. The CDR3 is made up of 14 amino acids. Deletions cut 5 bases from V and 5 bases from J, with 15 bases between. This CDR3 is CASSPPRRATEAFF. The CDR3, as DNA: TGTGCCAGCAGTCCTCCTAGGAGGGCAACTGAAGCTTTCTTT. The full variable domain, with the rest looked up from reference TRBV28 and TRBJ1-1, is DVKVTQSSRYLVKRTGEKVFLECVQDMDHENMFWYRQDPGLGLRLIYFSYDVKMKEKGDIPEGYSVSREKKERFSLILESASTNQTSMYLCASSPPRRATEAFFGQGTRLTVV.

This clone was seen once. J is TRBJ1-5 and V is TRBV18, with 10 positions matching TRBD1. The length of the CDR3 is 16 residues. Unmatched junction bases numbered 5, after V lost 2 bases and J lost 4 bases. Germline CDR1 is KGHSH and CDR2 is LQKENI. The CDR3 loop reads CASSPKEGQGNQPQHF. The CDR3 DNA sequence: TGTGCCAGCTCACCAAAGGAGGGACAGGGGAATCAGCCCCAGCATTTT. The variable domain in full, completed from reference TRBV18 and TRBJ1-5, reads NAGVMQNPRHLVRRRGQEARLRCSPMKGHSHVYWYRQLPEEGLKFMVYLQKENIIDESGMPKERFSAEFPKEGPSILRIQQVVRGDSAAYFCASSPKEGQGNQPQHFGDGTRLSIL.

The gene calls are TRBV27 and TRBJ2-2; a weak D match, TRBD2 (6 bases). Germline-derived CDR1 and CDR2 are MNHEY and SMNVEV (reference sequence). The CDR3 extends over 16 amino acids. V was cut by 6 bases and J by 0 bases, with 14 bases left in between. The CDR3 sequence is CASSRARRANTGELFF. CDR3 DNA sequence: TGTGCCAGCAGCCGCGCTAGGAGGGCGAACACCGGGGAGCTGTTTTTT.

DNA for the CDR3: TGTGCCAGCAGCGTCCAGGGCGGCGAGCAGTACTTC. Its translation is CASSVQGGEQYF. This chain connects TRBV9 to TRBJ2-7; weak D call: TRBD1 (5 bases). The CDR3 totals 12 residues. CDR1 SGDLS and CDR2 YYNGEE come from the germline V gene. V was cut by 2 bases and J by 6 bases, with 9 bases left in between.

CDR3 sequence (DNA): TGCGCCAGCAGACCGGGTAGCGGGACTTACAATGAGCAGTTCTTC. Protein: CASRPGSGTYNEQFF. The chain has TRBV5-1 and TRBJ2-1, with 8 bases aligning to TRBD2. Germline lookup yields CDR1 SGHRS and CDR2 YFSETQ. With 5 bases clipped from V and 4 bases from J, the junction kept 8 bases outside the gene matches. The CDR3 is 15 residues long.

The chain carries TRBV28 and TRBJ2-1, with D uncertain. Between the trimmed V and J ends, which lost 5 bases and 10 bases, there was a span of 15 bases. The CDR3 sequence is 13 residues long. Looked up from germline, CDR1 is MDHEN and CDR2 is SYDVKM. CDR3 region: CASSPPVLNEQFF. CDR3 in DNA: TGTGCCAGCAGTCCCCCCGTGCTAAACGAGCAGTTCTTC.

This chain joins TRBV10-3 and TRBJ2-5, with D possibly being TRBD2 (6 bases). The CDR3 is 15 residues long. The germline CDR1 and CDR2 sequences are ENHRY and SYGVKD. V lost 0 bases and J lost 5, with 13 bases in between. The CDR3 bases are TGTGCCATCAGTGAGTCGAGACTAGAAGGGGAGACCCAGTACTTC. Translation gives CAISESRLEGETQYF.

The chain joins TRBV28 to TRBJ2-7, with TRBD1 identical over 7 bases. Germline values: CDR1 MDHEN, CDR2 SYDVKM. This CDR3 has 14 amino acids. V was pared by 8 bases and J by 5 bases, with 12 bases of the junction left unmatched. The CDR3: CASVQQGSVNEQYF. The CDR3 DNA reads TGTGCCAGCGTTCAACAGGGGTCGGTGAACGAGCAGTACTTC.